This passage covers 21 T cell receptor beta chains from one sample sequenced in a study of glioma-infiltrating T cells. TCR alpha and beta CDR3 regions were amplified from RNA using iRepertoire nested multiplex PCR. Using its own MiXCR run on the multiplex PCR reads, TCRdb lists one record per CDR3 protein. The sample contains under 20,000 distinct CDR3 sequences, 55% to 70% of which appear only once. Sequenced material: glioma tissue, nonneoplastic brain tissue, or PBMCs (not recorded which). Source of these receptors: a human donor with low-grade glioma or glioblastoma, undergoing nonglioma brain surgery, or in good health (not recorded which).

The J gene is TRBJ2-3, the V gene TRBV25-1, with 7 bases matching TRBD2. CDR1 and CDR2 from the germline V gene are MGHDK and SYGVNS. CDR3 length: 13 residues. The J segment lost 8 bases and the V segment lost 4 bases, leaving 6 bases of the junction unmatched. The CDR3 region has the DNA TGTGCCAGCAGTGTGGGGGGGGGAGGTACGCAGTATTTT. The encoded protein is CASSVGGGGTQYF.

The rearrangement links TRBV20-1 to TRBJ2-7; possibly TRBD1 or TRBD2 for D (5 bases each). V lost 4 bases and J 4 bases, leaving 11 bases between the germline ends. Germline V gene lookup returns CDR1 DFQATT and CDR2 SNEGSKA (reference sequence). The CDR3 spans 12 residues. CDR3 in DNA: TGCAGTGCTACCACCGGGACGTACGAGCAGTACTTC. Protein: CSATTGTYEQYF.

The CDR3 spells CASSYKTGTRADTQYF. CDR3 sequence (DNA): TGTGCCAGCAGTTACAAGACCGGGACTAGAGCAGATACGCAGTATTTT. This chain uses TRBV6-2 or TRBV6-3 with TRBJ2-3; 8 nucleotides line up with TRBD2. Germline CDR1 is MNHEY and CDR2 is SVGEGT. CDR3 size: 16 residues. With V trimmed by 2 bases and J by 4 bases, 8 bases remained unmatched.

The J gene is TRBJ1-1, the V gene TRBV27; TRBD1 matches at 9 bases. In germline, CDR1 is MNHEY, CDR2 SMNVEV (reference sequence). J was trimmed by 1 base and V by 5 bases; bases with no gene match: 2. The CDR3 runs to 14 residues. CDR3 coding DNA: TGTGCCAGCAGTGGACAGGGGAGGAACACTGAAGCTTTCTTT. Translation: CASSGQGRNTEAFF.

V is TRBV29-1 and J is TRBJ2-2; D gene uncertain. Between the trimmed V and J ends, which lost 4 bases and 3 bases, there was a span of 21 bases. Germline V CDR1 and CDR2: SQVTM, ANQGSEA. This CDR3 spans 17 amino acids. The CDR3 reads CSVGALRNRGDTGELFF. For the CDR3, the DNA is TGCAGCGTTGGGGCCCTAAGAAACAGAGGTGACACCGGGGAGCTGTTTTTT.

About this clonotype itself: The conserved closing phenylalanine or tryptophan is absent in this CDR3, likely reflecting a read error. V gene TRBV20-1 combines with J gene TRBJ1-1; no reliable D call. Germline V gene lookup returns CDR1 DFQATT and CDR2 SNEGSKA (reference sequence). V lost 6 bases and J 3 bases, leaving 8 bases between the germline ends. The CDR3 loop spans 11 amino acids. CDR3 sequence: CSAGTDTEAFL. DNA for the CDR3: TGCAGTGCCGGAACGGACACTGAAGCTTTCCTT.

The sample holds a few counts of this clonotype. The CDR3, as DNA: TGCGCCAGCAGCGAGGACGGGGAGACCCAGTACTTC. Protein product: CASSEDGETQYF. V usage is TRBV5-1 and J usage is TRBJ2-5; D uncertain. Germline V gene sequence: CDR1 SGHRS, CDR2 YFSETQ. Trimming removed 4 bases from V and 5 bases from J, with 9 bases in between. There are 12 residues in the CDR3.

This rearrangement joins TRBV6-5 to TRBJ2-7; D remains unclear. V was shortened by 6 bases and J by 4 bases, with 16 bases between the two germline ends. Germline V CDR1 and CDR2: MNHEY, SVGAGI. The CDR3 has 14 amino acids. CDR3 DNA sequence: TGTGCCAGCAGCTCGACCCCAGGCCATTACGAGCAGTACTTC. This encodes CASSSTPGHYEQYF.

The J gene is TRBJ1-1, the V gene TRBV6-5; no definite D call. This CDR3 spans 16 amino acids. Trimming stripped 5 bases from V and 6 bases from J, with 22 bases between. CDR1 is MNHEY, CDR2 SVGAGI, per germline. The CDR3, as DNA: TGTGCCAGCAGTGCCTTGGCCGAATCAACGGTCGCTGAAGCTTTCTTT. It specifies CASSALAESTVAEAFF.

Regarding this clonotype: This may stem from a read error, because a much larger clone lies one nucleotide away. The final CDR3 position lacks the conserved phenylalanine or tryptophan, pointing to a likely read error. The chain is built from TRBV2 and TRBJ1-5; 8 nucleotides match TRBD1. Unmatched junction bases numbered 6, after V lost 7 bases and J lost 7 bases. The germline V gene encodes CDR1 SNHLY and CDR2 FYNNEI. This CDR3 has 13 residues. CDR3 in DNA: TGTGCCAGCAATCAGGGGGCCGAACAGCCCCAGCATTAT. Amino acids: CASNQGAEQPQHY.

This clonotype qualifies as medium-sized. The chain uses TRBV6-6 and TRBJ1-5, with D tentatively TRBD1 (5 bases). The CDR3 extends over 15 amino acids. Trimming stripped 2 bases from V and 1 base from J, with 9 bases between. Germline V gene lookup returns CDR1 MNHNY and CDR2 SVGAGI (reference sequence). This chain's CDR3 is CASSYGRGSNQPQHF. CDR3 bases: TGTGCCAGCAGTTACGGCCGGGGGAGCAATCAGCCCCAGCATTTT.

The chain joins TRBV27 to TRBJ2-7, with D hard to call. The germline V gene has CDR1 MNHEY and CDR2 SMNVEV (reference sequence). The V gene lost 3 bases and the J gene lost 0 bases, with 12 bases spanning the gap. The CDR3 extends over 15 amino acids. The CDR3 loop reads CASSFTLGPSYEQYF. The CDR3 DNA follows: TGTGCCAGCAGTTTTACCCTCGGGCCCTCCTACGAGCAGTACTTC.

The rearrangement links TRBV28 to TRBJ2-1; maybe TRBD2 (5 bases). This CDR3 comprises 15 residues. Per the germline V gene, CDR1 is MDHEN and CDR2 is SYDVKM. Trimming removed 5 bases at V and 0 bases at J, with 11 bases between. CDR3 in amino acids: CASSRSDSSYNEQFF. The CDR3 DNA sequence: TGTGCCAGCAGTCGTAGCGATAGCTCCTACAATGAGCAGTTCTTC.

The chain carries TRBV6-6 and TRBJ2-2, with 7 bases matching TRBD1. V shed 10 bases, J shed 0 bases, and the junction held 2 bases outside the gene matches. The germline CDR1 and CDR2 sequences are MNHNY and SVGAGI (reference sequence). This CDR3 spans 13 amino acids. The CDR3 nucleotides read TGTGCCACCGGGACAGCGAACACCGGGGAGCTGTTTTTT. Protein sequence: CATGTANTGELFF.

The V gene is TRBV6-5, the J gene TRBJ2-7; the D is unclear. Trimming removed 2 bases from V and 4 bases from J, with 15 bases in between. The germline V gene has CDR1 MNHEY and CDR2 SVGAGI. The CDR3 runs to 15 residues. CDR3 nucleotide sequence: TGTGCCAGCAGTTACGAGTCCCAAGACCCGTACGAGCAGTACTTC. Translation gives CASSYESQDPYEQYF.

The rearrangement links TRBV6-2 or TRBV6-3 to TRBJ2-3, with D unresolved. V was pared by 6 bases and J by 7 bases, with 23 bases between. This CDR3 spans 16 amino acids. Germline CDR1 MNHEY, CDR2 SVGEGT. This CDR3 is CASSPTDGRLRYTQYF. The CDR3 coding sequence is TGTGCCAGCAGCCCTACGGATGGGCGGCTAAGATATACGCAGTATTTT.

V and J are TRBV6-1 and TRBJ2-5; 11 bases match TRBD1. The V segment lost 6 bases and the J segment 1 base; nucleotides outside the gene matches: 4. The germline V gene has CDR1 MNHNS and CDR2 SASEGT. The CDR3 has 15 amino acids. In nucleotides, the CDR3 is TGTGCCAGCAGGGGACAGGGGGACGGCCAAGAGACCCAGTACTTC. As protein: CASRGQGDGQETQYF.

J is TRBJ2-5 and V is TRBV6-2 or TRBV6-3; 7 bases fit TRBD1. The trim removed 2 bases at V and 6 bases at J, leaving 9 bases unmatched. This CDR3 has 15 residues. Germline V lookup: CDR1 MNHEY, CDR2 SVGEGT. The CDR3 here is CASSYGPTGMKTQYF. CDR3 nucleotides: TGTGCCAGCAGTTACGGGCCGACAGGGATGAAGACCCAGTACTTC.

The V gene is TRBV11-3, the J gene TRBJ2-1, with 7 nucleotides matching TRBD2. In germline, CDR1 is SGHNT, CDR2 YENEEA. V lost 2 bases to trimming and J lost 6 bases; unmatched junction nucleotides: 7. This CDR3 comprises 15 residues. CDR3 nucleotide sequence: TGTGCCAGCAGCTTACGCGGGAGTGGTGGCAATGAGCAGTTCTTC. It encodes CASSLRGSGGNEQFF.

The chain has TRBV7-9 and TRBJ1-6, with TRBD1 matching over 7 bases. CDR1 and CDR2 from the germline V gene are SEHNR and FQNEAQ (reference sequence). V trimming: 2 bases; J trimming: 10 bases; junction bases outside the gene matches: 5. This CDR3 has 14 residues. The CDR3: CASSLTGEGSPLHF. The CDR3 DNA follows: TGTGCCAGCAGCTTAACAGGGGAGGGGTCACCCCTCCACTTT.

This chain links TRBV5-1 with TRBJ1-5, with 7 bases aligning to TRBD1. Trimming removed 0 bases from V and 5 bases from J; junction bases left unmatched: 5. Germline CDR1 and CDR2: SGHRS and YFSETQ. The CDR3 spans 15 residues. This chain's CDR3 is CASSLGDSGDQPQHF. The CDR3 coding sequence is TGCGCCAGCAGCTTGGGGGACAGCGGCGATCAGCCCCAGCATTTT.